A selection of T cell receptor beta chains follows, all from one sample in a study of post-analysis software for immune sequencing data. TCRdb reprocessed the PCR reads via MiXCR and lists one record per CDR3 protein. The table lists around 400,000 distinct CDR3 sequences, over 30% of them singletons. Sequencing was carried out using blood. The receptors here all came from a girl aged 2 to 9 with multiple sclerosis. CDR3s include the opening cysteine and the closing phenylalanine or tryptophan. The D gene is left open where the match is weak. Rows give clone size only sometimes, using once, few, many, or a class for an expanded clone.

J gene	V gene	clone size	D gene	CDR3 DNA	CDR3 protein
TRBJ1-2	TRBV27	many	TRBD1	TGTGCCAGCAGTTCCCTGACAGGGAATAACTATGGCTACACCTTC	CASSSLTGNNYGYTF
TRBJ1-1	TRBV20-1	.	.	TGCAGTGCTAGTTACAACACTGAAGCTTTCTTT	CSASYNTEAFF
TRBJ1-5	TRBV28	few	TRBD1	TGTGCCAGCAGTTTAGCCGACAGGGCGACCGATCAGCCCCAGCATTTT	CASSLADRATDQPQHF
TRBJ2-5	TRBV28	.	TRBD1	TGTGCCAGCAGGGAACCGACAGGGGGGGAGACCCAGTACTTC	CASREPTGGETQYF
TRBJ2-5	TRBV20-1	.	TRBD2	TGCAGTGCTAGAGATAGACTAGCGGGGGTACAAGAGACCCAGTACTTC	CSARDRLAGVQETQYF
TRBJ2-1	TRBV7-9	.	.	TGTGCCAGCAGCCCCCCAATCCGGAAAGACGGAGAGACCCAGTTCTTC	CASSPPIRKDGETQFF
TRBJ2-4	TRBV28	few	TRBD2	TGTGCCAGCAGTCGAACTAGCGGCCAAAACATTCAGTACTTC	CASSRTSGQNIQYF
TRBJ2-5	TRBV11-2	.	.	TGTGCCAGCAGCTCAAGTGGATGGGGGATCCAAGAGACCCAGTACTTC	CASSSSGWGIQETQYF
TRBJ1-4	TRBV4-2	.	.	TGTGCCAGCAGCGATCAACGGCTGGGGGAAAACGAAAAACTGTTTTTT	CASSDQRLGENEKLFF
TRBJ1-4	TRBV12-3/TRBV12-4	.	TRBD1	TGTGCCAGCAGTAATCAGGGGGCCGGTAATGAAAAACTGTTTTTT	CASSNQGAGNEKLFF
TRBJ1-2	TRBV29-1	many	.	TGCAGCGTTGATCAGGGCTATGGCTACACCTTC	CSVDQGYGYTF
TRBJ1-1	TRBV3-1	.	TRBD1	TGTGCCAGCAGCCATATTCCACAGGGGAGTAGGGAAGCTTTCTTT	CASSHIPQGSREAFF
TRBJ2-5	TRBV12-3/TRBV12-4	.	TRBD1	TGTGCCAACAGTTTGACAGGGGGCTCGGAGACCCAGTACTTC	CANSLTGGSETQYF
TRBJ1-2	TRBV7-9	.	.	TGTGCCAGCAGCTTATCTGGTGGCTACACCTTC	CASSLSGGYTF
TRBJ2-1	TRBV4-2	few	TRBD2	TGTGCCAGCAGCCAAGAAACTGGGCTAGCGGGAGTGAATGAGCAGTTCTTC	CASSQETGLAGVNEQFF
TRBJ1-2	TRBV20-1	few	.	TGCAGTGCTAGATCGGGTTATGACTATGGCTACACCTTC	CSARSGYDYGYTF
TRBJ2-1	TRBV30	.	.	TGTGCCTGGAGCGAGGCCGAGCAGTTCTTC	CAWSEAEQFF
TRBJ1-2	TRBV15	few	TRBD1	TGTGCCACCACTTCGACAGGGGCCAACTATGGCTACACCTTC	CATTSTGANYGYTF
TRBJ1-2	TRBV28	.	.	TGTGCCAGCAGTCTATTCGGGGCTGGAGGCTACACCTTC	CASSLFGAGGYTF
TRBJ2-1	TRBV18	.	.	TGTGCCAGCTCACTCCAGACGCGCAGTGAGCAGTTCTTC	CASSLQTRSEQFF
TRBJ1-2	TRBV5-1	.	.	TGCGCCAGCAGCTGGGGGGCAGGGGCTGAAAAGAACTATGGCTACACCTTC	CASSWGAGAEKNYGYTF
TRBJ1-5	TRBV20-1	few	TRBD1	TGCAGTGCTAGAGGATTCGGGCCGGGACAGCAACTTCTAAGCAATCAGCCCCAGCATTTT	CSARGFGPGQQLLSNQPQHF
TRBJ1-1	TRBV5-6	.	TRBD1	TGTGCCAGCAGACAGGGACAGTGGAACACTGAAGCTTTCTTT	CASRQGQWNTEAFF
TRBJ1-2	TRBV28	.	TRBD1	TGTGCCAGCAGCTACCGGGACAGGGGGCACAACTATGGCTACACCTTC	CASSYRDRGHNYGYTF
TRBJ2-1	TRBV27	few	.	TGTGCCAGCAGTTGGCGGAATACTAACAATGAGCAGTTCTTC	CASSWRNTNNEQFF